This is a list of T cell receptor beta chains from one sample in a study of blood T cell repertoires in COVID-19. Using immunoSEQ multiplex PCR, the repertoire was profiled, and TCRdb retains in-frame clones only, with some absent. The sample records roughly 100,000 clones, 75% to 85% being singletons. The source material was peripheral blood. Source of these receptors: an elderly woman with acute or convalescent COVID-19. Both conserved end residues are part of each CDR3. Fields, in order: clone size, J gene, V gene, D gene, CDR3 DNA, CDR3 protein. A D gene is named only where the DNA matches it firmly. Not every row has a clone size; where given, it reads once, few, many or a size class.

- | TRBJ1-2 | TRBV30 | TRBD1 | TGTGCCTGGAGTCAGGGGGGTCGCTATGGCTACACCTTC | CAWSQGGRYGYTF
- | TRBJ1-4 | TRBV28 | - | TGTGCCAGCAGTTCCCAGGGGCAGACTAATGAAAAACTGTTTTTT | CASSSQGQTNEKLFF
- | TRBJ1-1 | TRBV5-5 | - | TGTGCCAGCAGCCCGGAGGCGATGAACACTGAAGCTTTCTTT | CASSPEAMNTEAFF
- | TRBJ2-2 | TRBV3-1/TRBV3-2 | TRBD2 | TGTGCCAGCAGTCGGACTAGCGGGATCGGCGGTGACACCGGGGAGCTGTTTTTT | CASSRTSGIGGDTGELFF
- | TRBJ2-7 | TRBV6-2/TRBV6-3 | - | TGTGCCAGCAGTTACGAGGGTGGCTCCTACGAGCAGTACTTC | CASSYEGGSYEQYF
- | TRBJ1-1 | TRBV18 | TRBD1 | TGTGCCAGCTCACCGGCGGGACAGGTGAACACTGAAGCTTTCTTT | CASSPAGQVNTEAFF
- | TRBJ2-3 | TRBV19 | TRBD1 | TGTGCCAGTAGTATCCGGACAGGTAAAGATACGCAGTATTTT | CASSIRTGKDTQYF
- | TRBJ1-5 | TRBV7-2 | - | TGTGCCAGCAGCTTAAGGGGCAGGATGGAGCCCCAGCATTTT | CASSLRGRMEPQHF
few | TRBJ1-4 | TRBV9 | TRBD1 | TGTGCCAGCAGCGCGGGACAGGGGGGGGAAAAACTGTTTTTT | CASSAGQGGEKLFF
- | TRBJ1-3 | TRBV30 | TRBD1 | TGTGCCTGGACCGGACAGGTTCTTTTCCCCGGCAACACCATATATTTT | CAWTGQVLFPGNTIYF
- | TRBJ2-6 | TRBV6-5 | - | TGTGCCAGCAGTTACTCTCCCGGGAGTTTAACCAACGTCCTGACTTTC | CASSYSPGSLTNVLTF
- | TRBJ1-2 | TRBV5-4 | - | TGTGCCAGCAGCTTGCAGACAGGTTGGGGCTACACCTTC | CASSLQTGWGYTF
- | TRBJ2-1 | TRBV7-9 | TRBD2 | TGTGCCGGGGGACTAGCGGGGGTGGGACCTCACAATGAGCAGTTCTTC | CAGGLAGVGPHNEQFF
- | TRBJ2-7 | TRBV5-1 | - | TGCGCCAGCCACAGTGACCCTGACGCTGCCTACGAGCAGTACTTC | CASHSDPDAAYEQYF
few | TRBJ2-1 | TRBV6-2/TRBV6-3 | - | TGTGCCAGCAGTTGGGCAAATGAGCAGTTCTTC | CASSWANEQFF
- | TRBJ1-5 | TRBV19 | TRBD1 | TGTGCCAGTAGCCAGAATCCGCTCGGGACAGGGGGATATAGCAATCAGCCCCAGCATTTT | CASSQNPLGTGGYSNQPQHF
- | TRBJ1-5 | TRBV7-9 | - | TGTGCCAGCAGCAGAAGCCCGGAGGGCAATCAGCCCCAGCATTTT | CASSRSPEGNQPQHF
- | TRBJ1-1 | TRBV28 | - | TGTGCCAGCAGTTTTAGGGGTAGGAACACTGAAGCTTTCTTT | CASSFRGRNTEAFF
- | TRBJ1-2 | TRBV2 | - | TGTGCCAGCAGTGAGGGCCCGAACTATGGCTACACCTTC | CASSEGPNYGYTF
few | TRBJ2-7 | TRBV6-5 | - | TGTGCCAGCAGTTACCTTAGGGGCTACGAGCAGTACTTC | CASSYLRGYEQYF
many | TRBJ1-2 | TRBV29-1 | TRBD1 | TGCAGCGCCGGACAGGCCGACTATGGCTACACCTTC | CSAGQADYGYTF
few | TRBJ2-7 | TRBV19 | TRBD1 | TGTGCCAGTAGTATCGGAGACAGGGCCTACGAGCAGTACTTC | CASSIGDRAYEQYF
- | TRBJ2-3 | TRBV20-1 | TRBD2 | TGCAGTGCTAGTGGACGGGGGGGCCAGGATACGCAGTATTTT | CSASGRGGQDTQYF
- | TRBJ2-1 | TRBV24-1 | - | TGTGCCACCAGTGAAGGGACACCATACAATGAGCAGTTCTTC | CATSEGTPYNEQFF
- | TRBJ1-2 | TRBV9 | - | TGTGCCAGCAGCCCCATGAGTTATGGCTACACCTTC | CASSPMSYGYTF
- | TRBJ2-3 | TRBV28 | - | TGTGCCAGCAACGCGGGGAGCACAGATACGCAGTATTTT | CASNAGSTDTQYF
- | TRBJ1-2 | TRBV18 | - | TGTGCCAGCTCACCCGACAGCTATGGCTACACCTTC | CASSPDSYGYTF
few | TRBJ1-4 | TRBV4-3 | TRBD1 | TGCGCCAGCAGCCAGAACAGGGGGAATGAAAAACTGTTTTTT | CASSQNRGNEKLFF
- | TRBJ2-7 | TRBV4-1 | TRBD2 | TGCGCCAGCAGCCAATCGGGTCTAGCGGAGACCTACGAGCAGTACTTC | CASSQSGLAETYEQYF
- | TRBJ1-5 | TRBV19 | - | TGTGCCAGTAGTCTAGCGGGCAATCAGCCCCAGCATTTT | CASSLAGNQPQHF
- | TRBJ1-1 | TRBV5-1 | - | TGCGCCAGCAGCTTGTCGACCGGAGGTGCTGAAGCTTTCTTT | CASSLSTGGAEAFF
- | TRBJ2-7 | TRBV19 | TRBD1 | TGTGCCAGTAGTCTAACAGGGGTGAAGCTCGAGCAGTACTTC | CASSLTGVKLEQYF
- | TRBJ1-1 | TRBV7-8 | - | TGTGCCAGCAGCTTAGCTTCTACAGAGCCTGGGTGGATACAAGCTTTCTTT | CASSLASTEPGWIQAFF
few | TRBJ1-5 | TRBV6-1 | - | TGTGCCAGCAGTGAAAGGCGGGGGAGAAGCAATCAGCCCCAGCATTTT | CASSERRGRSNQPQHF
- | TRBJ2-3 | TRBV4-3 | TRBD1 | TGCGCCAGCAGCCAAGACACAGGGGCGACTAGCACAGATACGCAGTATTTT | CASSQDTGATSTDTQYF
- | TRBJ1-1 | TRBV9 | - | TGTGCCAGCAGCACCGGGGAACCCCACACTGAAGCTTTCTTT | CASSTGEPHTEAFF
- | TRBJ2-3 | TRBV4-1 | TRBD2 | TGCGCCAGCAGCCGAGCGGGGGGCACAGATACGCAGTATTTT | CASSRAGGTDTQYF
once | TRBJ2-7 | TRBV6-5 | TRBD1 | TGTGCCGTTCGCCCACCGACAGGGACGATCCACGAGCAGTACTTC | CAVRPPTGTIHEQYF
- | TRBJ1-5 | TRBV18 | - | TGTGCCAGCTCACCATCAGATTATCAGCCCCAGCATTTT | CASSPSDYQPQHF
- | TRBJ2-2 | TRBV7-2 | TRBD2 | TGTGCCAGCAGCTTAGTGTCCCGGGGGGCCGGGGAGCTGTTTTTT | CASSLVSRGAGELFF
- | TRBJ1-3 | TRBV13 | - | TGTGCCAGCAGCTTTGACAGGACCTCTGGAAACACCATATATTTT | CASSFDRTSGNTIYF
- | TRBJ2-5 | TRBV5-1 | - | TGCGCCAGCAGCTCCCAGGGGAGTCCGGAGACCCAGTACTTC | CASSSQGSPETQYF
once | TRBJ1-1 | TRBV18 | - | TGTGCCAGCTCACCGAGACAGGTAGGATTCATGAACACTGAAGCTTTCTTT | CASSPRQVGFMNTEAFF
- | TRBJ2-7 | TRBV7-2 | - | TGTGCCAGCAGCTTAGGGCAGTACTCCTACGAGCAGTACTTC | CASSLGQYSYEQYF
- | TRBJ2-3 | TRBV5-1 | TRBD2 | TGCGCCAGCAGCCTATCCGGGACTAGCGGTAGCACAGATACGCAGTATTTT | CASSLSGTSGSTDTQYF
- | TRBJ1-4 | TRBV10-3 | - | TGTGCCTTTCCCCCGAGGAAGGCAACTAATGAAAAACTGTTTTTT | CAFPPRKATNEKLFF
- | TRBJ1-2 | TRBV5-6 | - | TGTGCCAGCAGCTTGGCGGACAGTTCTAACTATGGCTACACCTTC | CASSLADSSNYGYTF
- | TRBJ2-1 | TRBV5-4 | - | TGTGCCAGCAGCCTCACCTCAGGACTGTACAATGAGCAGTTCTTC | CASSLTSGLYNEQFF
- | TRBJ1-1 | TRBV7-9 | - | TGTGCCAGCAGCTTAGCGACAGGAGTGGGCACTGAAGCTTTCTTT | CASSLATGVGTEAFF